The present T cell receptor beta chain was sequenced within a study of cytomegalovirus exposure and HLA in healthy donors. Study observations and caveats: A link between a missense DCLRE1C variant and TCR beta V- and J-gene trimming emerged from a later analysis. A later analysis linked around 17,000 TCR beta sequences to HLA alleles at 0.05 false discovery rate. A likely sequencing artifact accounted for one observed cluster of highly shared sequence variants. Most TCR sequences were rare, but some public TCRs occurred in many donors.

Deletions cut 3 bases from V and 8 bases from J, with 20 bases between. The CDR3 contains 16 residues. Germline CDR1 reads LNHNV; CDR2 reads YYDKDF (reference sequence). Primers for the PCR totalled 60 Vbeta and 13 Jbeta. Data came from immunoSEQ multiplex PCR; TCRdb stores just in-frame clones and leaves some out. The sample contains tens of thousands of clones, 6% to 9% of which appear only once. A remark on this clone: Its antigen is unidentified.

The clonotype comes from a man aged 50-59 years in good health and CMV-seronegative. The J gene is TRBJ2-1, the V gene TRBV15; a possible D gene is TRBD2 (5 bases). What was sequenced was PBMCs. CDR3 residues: CATSRAEARAGDEQFF. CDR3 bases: TGTGCCACCAGCAGGGCCGAAGCGAGGGCTGGGGATGAGCAGTTCTTC.